The rows below give T cell receptor beta chains drawn from one sample of a study of vaccination and CD4 T cells after COVID-19. TCRdb re-called the PCR reads through MiXCR, storing one row per CDR3 protein. The sample includes 11,000 or so distinct CDR3 sequences, under 75% of them seen just once. These receptors have no known antigen. Sequences were obtained from CD4+ T cells from blood, cultured in vitro. The receptors were sampled from a human donor who had recovered from COVID-19. CDR3s leave out the opening cysteine and the closing phenylalanine or tryptophan.

v_gene: TRBV24-1
j_gene: TRBJ2-1
CDR3aa: ATSDSSGGAQNEQF

v_gene: TRBV6-1
j_gene: TRBJ1-5
CDR3aa: ASVETQAQPQH

v_gene: TRBV20-1
j_gene: TRBJ2-4
CDR3aa: SAHPSGSRGTLAKNIQY

v_gene: TRBV11-2
j_gene: TRBJ1-5
CDR3aa: ASSLGSSNQPQH

v_gene: TRBV5-1
j_gene: TRBJ2-3
CDR3aa: ASSLASGTGSDTQY

v_gene: TRBV11-2
j_gene: TRBJ1-1
CDR3aa: ASSLVRNTEAF

v_gene: TRBV10-3
j_gene: TRBJ2-2
CDR3aa: AIQAGRTGELF

v_gene: TRBV6-2/TRBV6-3
j_gene: TRBJ2-2
CDR3aa: ASTNGALGTGELF

v_gene: TRBV7-9
j_gene: TRBJ2-1
CDR3aa: ASSGQGGSYNEQF

v_gene: TRBV10-3
j_gene: TRBJ1-2
CDR3aa: AIMGYAGYT

v_gene: TRBV6-2/TRBV6-3
j_gene: TRBJ1-5
CDR3aa: ASSYSYSNQPQH

v_gene: TRBV6-1
j_gene: TRBJ1-3
CDR3aa: ASSRTGSGNTIY

v_gene: TRBV18
j_gene: TRBJ1-4
CDR3aa: ASSPEGRELF

v_gene: TRBV7-9
j_gene: TRBJ2-2
CDR3aa: ASSLGRSPNTGELF

v_gene: TRBV7-8
j_gene: TRBJ2-7
CDR3aa: ASSLGGLAGVTYEQY

v_gene: TRBV7-3
j_gene: TRBJ2-1
CDR3aa: ASSPRTSGSLGRNEQF

v_gene: TRBV20-1
j_gene: TRBJ2-5
CDR3aa: SARDLTDVQETQY

v_gene: TRBV7-2
j_gene: TRBJ2-5
CDR3aa: ASSNWETQY

v_gene: TRBV7-2
j_gene: TRBJ2-5
CDR3aa: ASSFFLVQATRKETQY

v_gene: TRBV19
j_gene: TRBJ1-1
CDR3aa: ASKATGRGGTEAF

v_gene: TRBV24-1
j_gene: TRBJ2-1
CDR3aa: ATSRRGNEQF

v_gene: TRBV9
j_gene: TRBJ2-5
CDR3aa: ASSVGLAGETQY

v_gene: TRBV10-3
j_gene: TRBJ1-1
CDR3aa: AIAGAGTSRSEAF

v_gene: TRBV19
j_gene: TRBJ1-5
CDR3aa: ASSILARAKDQPQH

v_gene: TRBV20-1
j_gene: TRBJ2-7
CDR3aa: SARDDSGTPYEQY

v_gene: TRBV28
j_gene: TRBJ1-1
CDR3aa: ASSSRQREAF

v_gene: TRBV10-1
j_gene: TRBJ1-3
CDR3aa: ASRGKGTAPGNTIY

v_gene: TRBV6-2/TRBV6-3
j_gene: TRBJ1-1
CDR3aa: ASRVNTEAF

v_gene: TRBV12-3/TRBV12-4
j_gene: TRBJ1-6
CDR3aa: ASSPSAAYNSPLH

v_gene: TRBV4-1
j_gene: TRBJ2-2
CDR3aa: ASSPPLRSGRAGELF

v_gene: TRBV19
j_gene: TRBJ2-5
CDR3aa: ASSGTSGIYIPETQY

v_gene: TRBV7-9
j_gene: TRBJ2-7
CDR3aa: ASSLGSVLAGPYEQY

v_gene: TRBV20-1
j_gene: TRBJ2-2
CDR3aa: SARDPTGGDTGELF

v_gene: TRBV6-4
j_gene: TRBJ2-3
CDR3aa: ASSDSTGPDTQY

v_gene: TRBV20-1
j_gene: TRBJ2-2
CDR3aa: SARGSGRDWNTGELF

v_gene: TRBV2
j_gene: TRBJ2-3
CDR3aa: ASSHTSGSTDTQY

v_gene: TRBV4-1
j_gene: TRBJ1-5
CDR3aa: ASSQRDRGVEPQH

v_gene: TRBV6-4
j_gene: TRBJ1-5
CDR3aa: ASSSIGGSNQPQH

v_gene: TRBV18
j_gene: TRBJ1-1
CDR3aa: ASSPLGSLNTEAF

v_gene: TRBV20-1
j_gene: TRBJ1-2
CDR3aa: SARDRSNYGYT

v_gene: TRBV20-1
j_gene: TRBJ2-1
CDR3aa: SVRRQGRGNEQF

v_gene: TRBV19
j_gene: TRBJ1-5
CDR3aa: ASTLADSRYQPQH

v_gene: TRBV19
j_gene: TRBJ1-5
CDR3aa: ASSIQVQPQH

v_gene: TRBV6-1
j_gene: TRBJ1-6
CDR3aa: ASRSGGENSPLH

v_gene: TRBV7-2
j_gene: TRBJ2-3
CDR3aa: ASSLAGTGGDPQY

v_gene: TRBV20-1
j_gene: TRBJ2-1
CDR3aa: SAPLYNEQF